Here is one T cell receptor beta chain with its context. Its target antigen remains unknown. Germline is not matched at one junction end, which may reflect a read error. The data derive from a study of tumor and adjacent non-tumor tissue in lung cancer (dated by TCRdb to the late 2010s). In the study overall: Patients with adenocarcinoma (about 12), squamous cell carcinoma (2) and small cell lung cancer (1) were included in the cohort. The 15 or so patients were aged about 31 to 76 years, included ten or so men and 5 women, and had TNM stage I to III disease. About 30 paired specimens, one tumor and one normal lung sample per patient, were profiled by TCRbeta CDR3 sequencing. Bulk TCRbeta repertoires were compared between lung tumor tissue and matched distant non-tumor lung tissue obtained from 15 or so lung cancer patients. Sequencing generated a total of roughly 130 million productive TCRbeta reads, averaging roughly 3.9 million reads per sample.

The protocol used for the library was multiplex PCR. This sample was sequenced with an Illumina HiSeq 2500. TCRbeta libraries were constructed through three rounds of nested PCR with primers (Table S4) according to protocols modified from ARM-PCR. Before sequencing, PCR products of 200-500 bp were excised from the gel and purified with the QIAquick gel extraction kit. The authors' pipeline ran thus. Trimmomatic was used to clean the reads, FLASH was used to merge the reads into complete CDR3 sequences, and MiTCR was used to assign the reads to V(D)J germline segments. Clonal diversity was calculated as the inverse Simpson's index using VDJtools. A read counted as productive if the sequence was in-frame and lacked a premature stop codon. TCRdb reprocessing: public reads trimmed at Q25 with fastp, clones called with MiXCR, in-frame beta chains kept. Every distinct CDR3 protein forms one entry, paired with its most common genes and DNA. For this entry, the V and J calls and clone size follow TCRdb and not the study's own pipeline. In all, the sample holds approximately 120,000 distinct CDR3 sequences, and around 75% of those were seen once. 30% to 45% of the sample lies in the top ten.

RNA was isolated from bulk, unsorted tissue, and RNA quality was assessed with a NanoDrop ND-1000 and an Agilent 2100. All donors had newly diagnosed lung cancer, had not received prior chemotherapy, and were admitted for thoracic surgery in China between August and November 2014. Patients with previous radiotherapy or chemotherapy, or with another concurrent cancer, were excluded from the study. Surgical tissue pieces of 1-2 cm3 were preserved in RNAlater solution and were kept at -80 degrees C until use. Paper-wide results and their limitations: Peripheral blood was not sequenced, so blood TCRbeta repertoires in these lung cancer patients were not examined. The methods do not name the sequencing platform or mention unique molecular identifiers. Significantly higher TCR diversity was found in younger patients, and higher tumor TCR diversity was associated with shorter overall and disease-free survival. The cohort had only about 16 patients, and the authors noted that larger samples and more detailed clinical data are needed. The top 100 clones made up a significantly larger cumulative share of the repertoire in normal lung than in tumor tissue. Tumor tissue showed significantly greater TCR diversity (inverse Simpson) than normal lung tissue (around 450 vs 150, P = 0.0075, Mann-Whitney U test).

CDR1 and CDR2 were assigned from the germline V gene as MNHEY and SVGAGI. Counted from cysteine to phenylalanine, this CDR3 has 12 amino acids. Solely the CDR3 DNA is kept, with 36 bases framed from the first base. The sample comprised lung tumor tissue. The sequence came from a woman aged 60-75 years with non-small cell lung cancer. The chain employs TRBV6-5 and TRBJ1-2; the D gene is perhaps TRBD1, from 5 matching bases. The nucleotides are TGTGCCAGCAAAGGACGGGACTATGGCTACAACTTC. Translated, this gives CASKGRDYGYNF.